The following is a TCR beta chain sequence with its context. Its antigen is undetermined. These data are taken from a study of vaccination and CD4 T cells after COVID-19. The treatment was: approximately 9-day PBMC culture with coronavirus spike peptide pools or control peptides (ViraFEST assay). Cultured CD4+ T cells had their DNA profiled by the Oncomine TCR Beta short-read assay. TCRdb recomputed calls from the PCR reads with MiXCR, one row per CDR3 protein. This sample has around 19,000 distinct CDR3 sequences, with about 39% found just once. The TCR was taken from a human donor who had recovered from COVID-19. Sequencing was performed on CD4+ T cells from blood, cultured in vitro.

CDR3 amino acids: CSARDPGSRLAGGPDTQYF. The CDR3 DNA sequence: TGCAGTGCTAGAGATCCGGGGAGCCGACTAGCGGGAGGCCCAGATACGCAGTATTTT. V and J are TRBV20-1 and TRBJ2-3; the match to TRBD2 covers 13 bases. This CDR3 has 19 amino acids. Trimming removed 0 bases from V and 4 bases from J; junction bases left unmatched: 13. Germline V gives CDR1 DFQATT, CDR2 SNEGSKA (reference sequence).